This is a list of T cell receptor beta chains from one sample in a study of shared clonotypes between healthy human individuals. Assay: immunoSEQ multiplex PCR; the TCRdb copy retains only in-frame clones and omits some. Found here are more than 400,000 clones, about 72% of them singletons; the top ten hold 12%. What was sequenced was PBMCs. These receptors came from a middle-aged woman in good health. Some clones in this sample may be carry-over from other donors' samples. Each CDR3 is given without its conserved first and last residue.

v_gene,CDR3aa
TRBV7-2,ASRLAGGLQETQY
TRBV5-8,ASSFGFSSYNEQF
TRBV5-1,ASSLLAGSTDTQY
TRBV4-1,ASSQDSAGGFVDTQY
TRBV14,ASSQGAPYDRGSSYEQY
TRBV6-5,ASSWTSGEEGSIQY
TRBV4-1,ASSLTHSDSYNEQF
TRBV11-2,ASSSQVASHEQF
TRBV5-1,ASQEGLNTDTQY
TRBV6-1,ASREVAGSGADTQY
TRBV28,ASSFTTIAGQGARLGTGELF